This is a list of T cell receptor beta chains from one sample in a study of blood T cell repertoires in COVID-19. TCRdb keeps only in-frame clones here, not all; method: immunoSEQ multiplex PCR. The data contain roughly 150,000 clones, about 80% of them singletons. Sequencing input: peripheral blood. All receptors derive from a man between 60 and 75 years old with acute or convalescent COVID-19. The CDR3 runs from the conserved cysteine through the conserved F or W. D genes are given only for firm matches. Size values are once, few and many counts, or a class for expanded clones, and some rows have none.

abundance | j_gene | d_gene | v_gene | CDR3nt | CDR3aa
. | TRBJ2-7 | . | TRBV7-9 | TGTGCCAGCAGCTACAGCGGACAGCCCTACGAGCAGTACTTC | CASSYSGQPYEQYF
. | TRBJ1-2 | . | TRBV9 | TGTGCCAGCACCAGCTCGACAGGACGCTACTATGGCTACACCTTC | CASTSSTGRYYGYTF
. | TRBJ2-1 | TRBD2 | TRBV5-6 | TGTGCCAGCAGCTTCGGTGGCGGGGGGTACAATGAGCAGTTCTTC | CASSFGGGGYNEQFF
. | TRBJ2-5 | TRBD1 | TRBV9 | TGTGCCAGCAGCCGCCCCGACAGGGCGACCCAGTACTTC | CASSRPDRATQYF
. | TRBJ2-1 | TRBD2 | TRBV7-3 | TGTGCCAGCAGTCGAGGACTAGCGGGGGGTGAGCAGTTCTTC | CASSRGLAGGEQFF
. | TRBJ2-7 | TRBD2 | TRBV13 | TGTGCCAGCAGCCATGGACTAGCTTCGACTTACGAGCAGTACTTC | CASSHGLASTYEQYF
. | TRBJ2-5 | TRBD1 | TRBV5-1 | TGCGCCAGCAGCTTTCGGACAGGGGGGTTGATTGAGACCCAGTACTTC | CASSFRTGGLIETQYF
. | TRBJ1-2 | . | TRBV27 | TGTGCCAGCAGTCCAACGGGACAAGGGGCAAACTATGGCTACACCTTC | CASSPTGQGANYGYTF
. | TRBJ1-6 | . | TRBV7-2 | TGTGCCAGCAGCTTAATCGCACAGGGCTCTCCCCTCCACTTT | CASSLIAQGSPLHF
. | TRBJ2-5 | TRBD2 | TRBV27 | TGTGCCAGCAGCTTAGCGGGCGCTGGCCAAGAGACCCAGTACTTC | CASSLAGAGQETQYF
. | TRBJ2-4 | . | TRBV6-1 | TGTGCCAGCAGTGAACGGTTGAGTCAGGGGGGAAACATTCAGTACTTC | CASSERLSQGGNIQYF
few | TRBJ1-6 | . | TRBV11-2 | TGTGCCAGCAGCTTAGATTTGGGCCCTTCGATGACCCTCCACTTT | CASSLDLGPSMTLHF
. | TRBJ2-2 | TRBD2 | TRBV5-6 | TGTGCCAGCAGCTTCGGGGGGTTAGGGAACACCGGGGAGCTGTTTTTT | CASSFGGLGNTGELFF
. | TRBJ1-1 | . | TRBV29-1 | TGCAGCGCCGACGCCGGGAGGATGAACACTGAAGCTTTCTTT | CSADAGRMNTEAFF
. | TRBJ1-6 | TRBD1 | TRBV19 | TGTGCCAGTAGTGATCAGGGGGCGAGCTCCTATAATTCACCCCTCCACTTT | CASSDQGASSYNSPLHF
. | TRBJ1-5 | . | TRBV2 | TGTGCCAGCAGGGCGGACAGTGCGGGTCAGCCCCAGCATTTT | CASRADSAGQPQHF
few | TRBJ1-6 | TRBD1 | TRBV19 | TGTGCCAGTACCCCGGGACAGGGGGTAAGACCCCTCCACTTT | CASTPGQGVRPLHF
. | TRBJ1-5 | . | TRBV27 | TGTGCCAGCAGTTTATCGGTGGGGGCGGGTCAGCCCCAGCATTTT | CASSLSVGAGQPQHF
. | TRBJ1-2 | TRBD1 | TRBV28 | TGTGCCAGCAGGTCTGGGACAGGGTTGAACTATGGCTACACCTTC | CASRSGTGLNYGYTF
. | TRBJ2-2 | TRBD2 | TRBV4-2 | TGTGCCAGCAGCCTTCGGACTAGCGGGAGGTTAATCCCCGGGGAGCTGTTTTTT | CASSLRTSGRLIPGELFF
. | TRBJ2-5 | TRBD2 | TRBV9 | TGTGCCAGCAGCGTTGGCTCTAGCGGGATTCTGGAGACCCAGTACTTC | CASSVGSSGILETQYF
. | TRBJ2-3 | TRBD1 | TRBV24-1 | TGTGCCACCAGGGCTTCAGGGGGCGCGGCAGATACGCAGTATTTT | CATRASGGAADTQYF
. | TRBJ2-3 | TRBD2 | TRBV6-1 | TGTGCCAGCAGTGAAGGGGGGACTAAAGATACGCAGTATTTT | CASSEGGTKDTQYF
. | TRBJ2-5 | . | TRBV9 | TGTGCCAGCAGCGTAGGGACAACAAAAGAGACCCAGTACTTC | CASSVGTTKETQYF
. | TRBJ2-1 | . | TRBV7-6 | TGTGCCAGCAGCTTAGGAAAACGAACCCGGGACAATGAGCAGTTCTTC | CASSLGKRTRDNEQFF
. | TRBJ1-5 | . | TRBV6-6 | TGTGCCAGCAGTTCCTGGGGAGACTATAGCAATCAGCCCCAGCATTTT | CASSSWGDYSNQPQHF
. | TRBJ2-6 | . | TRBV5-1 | TGCGCCAGCTGGACAGCCCCCCTCTCTGGGGCCAACGTCCTGACTTTC | CASWTAPLSGANVLTF
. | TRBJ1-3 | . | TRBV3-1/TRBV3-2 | TGTGCCAGCAGCCCTCAGGACAGCTGGACAGGAAACACCATATATTTT | CASSPQDSWTGNTIYF
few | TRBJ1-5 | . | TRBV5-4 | TGTGCCAGCAGCGCCGGGACAAAGGAGCAGCCCCAGCATTTT | CASSAGTKEQPQHF
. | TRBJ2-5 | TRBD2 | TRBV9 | TGTGCCAGCAGCCCCGGGGGGTCCGGGCCTGAGACCCAGTACTTC | CASSPGGSGPETQYF
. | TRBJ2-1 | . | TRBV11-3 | TGTGCCAGCAGCTCCGCTAACTACAATGAGCAGTTCTTC | CASSSANYNEQFF
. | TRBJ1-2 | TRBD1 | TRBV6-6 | TGTGCCAGCACCGTCGGACAGGGGGCGTTTGGCTACACCTTC | CASTVGQGAFGYTF
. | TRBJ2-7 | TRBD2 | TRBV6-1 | TGTGCCAGCAGTGTTGGGGGCTTTGCGGGAGGGACCTACGAGCAGTACTTC | CASSVGGFAGGTYEQYF
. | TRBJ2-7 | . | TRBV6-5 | TGTGCCAGCATCCAAAATTACGACAGGATAGGGCAGTACTTC | CASIQNYDRIGQYF
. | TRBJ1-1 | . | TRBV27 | TGTGCCAGCAGTCCCGGACGGCGAGGGCTAACCCTAACGACTGAAGCTTTCTTT | CASSPGRRGLTLTTEAFF
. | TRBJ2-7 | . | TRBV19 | TGTGCCAGTAGTATAAACGGCGCGGCCTACGAGCAGTACTTC | CASSINGAAYEQYF
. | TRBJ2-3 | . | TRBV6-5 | TGTGCCAGCAGTTCGCTAAGCACAGATACGCAGTATTTT | CASSSLSTDTQYF